This T cell receptor (beta chain) was captured by sequencing in a study of naive and memory T cell subsets. Points from the study as a whole: Naive repertoires, especially CD8, held a few larger clonotypes, possibly memory cells re-expressing CD45RA.

CDR1 is MNHEY and CDR2 is SVGAGI in the germline V gene. This CDR3 contains 13 residues. V lost 6 bases to trimming and J lost 5 bases, with 12 bases between them. This clonotype was picked up a small number of times. Its target is not known. Two oligonucleotides, mixed equimolar, formed the beta constant-region primer covering TRBC1 and TRBC2. The ligated cDNA underwent four PCR rounds using SP2 and nested alpha and beta constant-region primers. TCRdb reprocessed the UMI-ligation and nested PCR reads with MiXCR, giving one entry per CDR3 protein. There are over 110,000 distinct CDR3 sequences in the sample; around 21% occur only once, and about 0.57% lies in the top ten.

This clonotype was obtained from a human donor in good health. The chain couples TRBV6-5 to TRBJ2-3; D call uncertain. Sequenced: naive CD8+ T cells from blood. The CDR3 is CASSLDPRDTQYF. The CDR3 DNA is TGTGCCAGCAGCCTAGACCCCAGAGATACGCAGTATTTT.